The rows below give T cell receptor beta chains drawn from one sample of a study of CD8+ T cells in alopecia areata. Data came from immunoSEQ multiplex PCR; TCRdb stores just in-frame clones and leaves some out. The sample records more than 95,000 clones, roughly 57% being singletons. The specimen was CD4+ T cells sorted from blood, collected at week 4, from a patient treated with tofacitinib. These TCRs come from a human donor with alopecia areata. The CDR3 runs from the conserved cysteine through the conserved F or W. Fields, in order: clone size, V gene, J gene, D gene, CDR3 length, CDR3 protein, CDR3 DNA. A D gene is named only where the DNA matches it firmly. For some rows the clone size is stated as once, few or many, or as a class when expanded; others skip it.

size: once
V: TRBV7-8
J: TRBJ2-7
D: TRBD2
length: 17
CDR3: CASSFPPWTGGQYEQYF
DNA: TGTGCCAGCAGCTTCCCGCCTTGGACGGGGGGGCAGTACGAGCAGTACTTC

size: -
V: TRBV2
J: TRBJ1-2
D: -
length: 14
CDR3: CASSEGSRNYGYTF
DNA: TGTGCCAGCAGTGAAGGAAGCAGAAACTATGGCTACACCTTC

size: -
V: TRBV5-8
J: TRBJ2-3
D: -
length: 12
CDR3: CASSSFTDTQYF
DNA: TGTGCCAGCAGCTCTTTTACAGATACGCAGTATTTT

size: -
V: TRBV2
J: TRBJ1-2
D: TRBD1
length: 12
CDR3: CASNGQGGGYTF
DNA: TGTGCCAGCAACGGACAGGGCGGTGGCTACACCTTC

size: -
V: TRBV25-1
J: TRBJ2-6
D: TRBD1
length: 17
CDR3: CASSGTGTFSGAVVLTF
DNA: TGTGCCAGCAGTGGGACAGGTACCTTCTCTGGGGCCGTCGTCCTGACTTTC

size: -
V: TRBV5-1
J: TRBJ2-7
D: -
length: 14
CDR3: CASSLEADSYEQYF
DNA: TGCGCCAGCAGCTTGGAAGCGGACTCCTACGAGCAGTACTTC

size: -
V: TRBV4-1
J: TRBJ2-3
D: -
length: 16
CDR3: CASSQEKRTSTDTQYF
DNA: TGCGCCAGCAGCCAAGAAAAACGCACTAGCACAGATACGCAGTATTTT

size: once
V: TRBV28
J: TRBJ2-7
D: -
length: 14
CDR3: CASSFEGRPPEQYF
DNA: TGTGCCAGCAGTTTTGAGGGCAGACCGCCGGAGCAGTACTTC

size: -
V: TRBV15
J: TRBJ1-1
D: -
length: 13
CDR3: CATSRVTDTEAFF
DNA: TGTGCCACCAGCAGAGTGACAGACACTGAAGCTTTCTTT

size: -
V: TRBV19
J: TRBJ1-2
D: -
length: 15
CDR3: CASKHDRSANYGYTF
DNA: TGTGCCAGCAAGCACGACAGGTCAGCTAACTATGGCTACACCTTC

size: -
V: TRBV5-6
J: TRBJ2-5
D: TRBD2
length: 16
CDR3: CASSPGLAGVPGTQYF
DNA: TGTGCCAGCAGCCCGGGACTAGCGGGAGTTCCGGGGACCCAGTACTTC

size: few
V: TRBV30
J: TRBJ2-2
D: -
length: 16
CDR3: CAWRRVGRANTGELFF
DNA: TGTGCCTGGAGAAGGGTTGGTAGGGCGAACACCGGGGAGCTGTTTTTT

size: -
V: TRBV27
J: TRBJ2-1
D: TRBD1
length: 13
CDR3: CASSLGQGMQQFF
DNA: TGTGCCAGCAGTCTCGGACAGGGTATGCAGCAGTTCTTC

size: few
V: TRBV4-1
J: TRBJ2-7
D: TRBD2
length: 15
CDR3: CASSYGLAGTREQYF
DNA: TGCGCCAGCAGCTACGGACTAGCGGGAACACGCGAGCAGTACTTC

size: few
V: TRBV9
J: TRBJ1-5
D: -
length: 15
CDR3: CASSVIRDSNQPQHF
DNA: TGTGCCAGCAGCGTAATCAGGGACAGCAATCAGCCCCAGCATTTT

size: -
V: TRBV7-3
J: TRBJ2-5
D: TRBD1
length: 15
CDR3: CASSRGQPQPETQYF
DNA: TGTGCCAGCAGCCGGGGACAGCCCCAACCGGAGACCCAGTACTTC

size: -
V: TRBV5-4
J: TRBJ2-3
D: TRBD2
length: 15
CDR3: CASSGLAGLTDTQYF
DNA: TGTGCCAGCAGTGGACTAGCGGGACTCACAGATACGCAGTATTTT

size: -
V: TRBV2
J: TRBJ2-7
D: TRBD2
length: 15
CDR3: CASRPGSGRAGEQYF
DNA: TGTGCCAGCAGACCCGGAAGCGGGAGGGCAGGGGAGCAGTACTTC

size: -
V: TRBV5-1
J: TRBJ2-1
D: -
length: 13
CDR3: CATRDTQNYEQFF
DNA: TGCGCCACCCGGGACACGCAAAACTATGAGCAGTTCTTC

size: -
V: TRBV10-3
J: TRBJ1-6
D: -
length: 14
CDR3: CATVQGAQNSPLHF
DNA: TGTGCCACAGTACAGGGAGCACAAAATTCACCCCTCCACTTT

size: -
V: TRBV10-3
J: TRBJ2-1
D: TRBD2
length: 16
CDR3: CAISESRLAGADEQFF
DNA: TGTGCCATCAGTGAGTCCCGGTTAGCGGGAGCGGATGAGCAGTTCTTC

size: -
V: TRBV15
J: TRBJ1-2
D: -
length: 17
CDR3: CATSRDRKGPVDYGYTF
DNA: TGTGCCACCAGCAGAGATCGTAAAGGACCAGTGGACTATGGCTACACCTTC

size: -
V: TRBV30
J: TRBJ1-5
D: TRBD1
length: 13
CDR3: CAWTKTGEQPQHF
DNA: TGTGCCTGGACTAAGACAGGGGAACAGCCCCAGCATTTT

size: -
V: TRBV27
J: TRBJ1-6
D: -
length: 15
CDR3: CASSLYPRPNSPLHF
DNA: TGTGCCAGCAGTTTATACCCGAGACCGAATTCACCCCTCCACTTT

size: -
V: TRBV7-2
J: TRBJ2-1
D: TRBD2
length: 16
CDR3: CASSLAGGPSYNEQFF
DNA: TGTGCCAGCAGCTTAGCGGGAGGGCCAAGCTACAATGAGCAGTTCTTC

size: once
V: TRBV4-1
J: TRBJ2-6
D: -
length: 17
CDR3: CASAKNPRGLGANVLTF
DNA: TGCGCCAGCGCTAAAAACCCCCGTGGGCTTGGGGCCAACGTCCTGACTTTC

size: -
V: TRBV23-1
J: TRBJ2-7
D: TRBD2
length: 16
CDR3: CASSHWVAGGLTWWYF
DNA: TGCGCCAGCAGTCACTGGGTAGCGGGAGGCCTAACCTGGTGGTACTTC

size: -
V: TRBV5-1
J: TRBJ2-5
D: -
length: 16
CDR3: CASSWGGVAGSETQYF
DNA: TGCGCCAGCAGCTGGGGCGGAGTAGCTGGTTCGGAGACCCAGTACTTC

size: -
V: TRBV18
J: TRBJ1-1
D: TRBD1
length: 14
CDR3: CASSLGQAGTEAFF
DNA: TGTGCCAGCTCACTGGGACAGGCCGGCACTGAAGCTTTCTTT

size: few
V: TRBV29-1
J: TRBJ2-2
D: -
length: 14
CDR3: CSVLAAPNTGELFF
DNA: TGCAGCGTTTTGGCAGCCCCGAACACCGGGGAGCTGTTTTTT

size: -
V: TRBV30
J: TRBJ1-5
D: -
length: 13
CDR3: CAWSSGVDQPQHF
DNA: TGTGCCTGGAGTTCAGGGGTTGATCAGCCCCAGCATTTT

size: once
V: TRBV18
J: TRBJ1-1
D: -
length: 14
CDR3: CASSQLTEDTEAFF
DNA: TGTGCCAGCTCACAGCTTACGGAGGACACTGAAGCTTTCTTT

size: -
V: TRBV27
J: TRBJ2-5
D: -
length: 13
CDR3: CASSFGREETQYF
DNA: TGTGCCAGCAGTTTCGGCAGGGAAGAGACCCAGTACTTC

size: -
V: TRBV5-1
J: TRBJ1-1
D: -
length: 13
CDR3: CASSLMMNTEAFF
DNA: TGCGCCAGCAGCTTGATGATGAACACTGAAGCTTTCTTT

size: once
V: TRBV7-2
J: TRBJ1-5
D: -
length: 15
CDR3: CASSPSPGSYQPQHF
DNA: TGTGCCAGCAGCCCCAGTCCGGGTTCCTATCAGCCCCAGCATTTT

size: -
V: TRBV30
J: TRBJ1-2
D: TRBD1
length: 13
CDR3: CAWSFGTGDGYTF
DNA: TGTGCCTGGAGTTTTGGGACAGGGGATGGCTACACCTTC